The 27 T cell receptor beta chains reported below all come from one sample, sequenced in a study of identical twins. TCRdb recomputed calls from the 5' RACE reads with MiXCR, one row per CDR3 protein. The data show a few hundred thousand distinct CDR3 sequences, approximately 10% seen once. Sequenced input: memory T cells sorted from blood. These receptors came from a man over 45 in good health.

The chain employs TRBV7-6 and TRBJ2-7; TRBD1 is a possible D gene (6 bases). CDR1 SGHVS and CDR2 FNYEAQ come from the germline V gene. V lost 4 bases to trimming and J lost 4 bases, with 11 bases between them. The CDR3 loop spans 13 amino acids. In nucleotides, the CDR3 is TGTGCCAGCAGCTCCCGACAGGAGTACGAGCAGTACTTC. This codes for CASSSRQEYEQYF. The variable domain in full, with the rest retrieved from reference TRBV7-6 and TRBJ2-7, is GAGVSQSPRYKVTKRGQDVALRCDPISGHVSLYWYRQALGQGPEFLTYFNYEAQQDKSGLPNDRFSAERPEGSISTLTIQRTEQRDSAMYRCASSSRQEYEQYFGPGTRLTVT.

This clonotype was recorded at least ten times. The chain's CDR3 is CASSKGRAGGYGYTF. The DNA for the CDR3 is TGTGCCAGCAGTAAGGGGAGGGCAGGGGGATATGGCTACACCTTC. The chain employs TRBV6-1 and TRBJ1-2; the match to TRBD1 covers 7 bases. Germline V gene sequence: CDR1 MNHNS, CDR2 SASEGT. V dropped 5 bases and J dropped 5; count of bases not matched to a gene: 11. The CDR3 totals 15 residues.

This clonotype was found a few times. CDR3 sequence: CASSFGGRWETQYF. CDR3 coding DNA: TGTGCCAGCAGCTTTGGGGGGCGCTGGGAGACCCAGTACTTC. The V call is TRBV5-6, the J call TRBJ2-5; the D gene could be TRBD1 or TRBD2 (6 bases each). The V gene's germline CDR1 is SGHDT and CDR2 YYEEEE. The CDR3 sequence is 14 residues long. The V gene lost 2 bases and the J gene lost 5 bases, with 13 bases spanning the gap.

CDR3 coding DNA: TGTGCCAGCAGTAGCGCAGGGCGGGACACCATATATTTT. This gives the protein CASSSAGRDTIYF. The V call is TRBV28, the J call TRBJ1-3; a possible D gene is TRBD1 (5 bases). The CDR3 loop spans 13 amino acids. V lost 5 bases, J lost 8 bases, and 13 bases lay in between. Per germline, CDR1 MDHEN and CDR2 SYDVKM.

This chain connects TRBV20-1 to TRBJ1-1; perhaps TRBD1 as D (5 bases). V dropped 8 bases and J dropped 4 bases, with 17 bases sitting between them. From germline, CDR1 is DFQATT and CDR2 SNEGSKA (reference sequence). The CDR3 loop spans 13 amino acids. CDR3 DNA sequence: TGCAGTCGATACCGGGACTCCAGCACTGAAGCTTTCTTT. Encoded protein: CSRYRDSSTEAFF.

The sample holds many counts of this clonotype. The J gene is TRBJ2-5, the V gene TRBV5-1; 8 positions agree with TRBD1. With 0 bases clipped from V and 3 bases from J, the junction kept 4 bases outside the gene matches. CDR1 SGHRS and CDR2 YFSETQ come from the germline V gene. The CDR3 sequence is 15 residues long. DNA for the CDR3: TGCGCCAGCAGCTTGGGGACAGGGAGCGAAGAGACCCAGTACTTC. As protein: CASSLGTGSEETQYF.

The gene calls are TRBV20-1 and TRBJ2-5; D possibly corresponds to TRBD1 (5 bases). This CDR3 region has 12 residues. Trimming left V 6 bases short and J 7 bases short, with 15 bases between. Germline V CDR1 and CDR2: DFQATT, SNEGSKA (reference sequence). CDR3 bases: TGCAGTGCCACCCAGGGCCTAGGGACCCAGTACTTC. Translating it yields CSATQGLGTQYF.

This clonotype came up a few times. The CDR3 DNA sequence: TGCGCCAGCAGCCAGCCGGGGCTCGGCACTGAAGCTTTCTTT. Translating gives CASSQPGLGTEAFF. The chain combines TRBV4-3 with TRBJ1-1, with D perhaps TRBD1 (5 bases). The CDR3 runs to 14 residues. Germline V gene sequence: CDR1 LGHNA, CDR2 YSLEER. V was clipped by 3 bases and J by 4 bases, with 12 bases between them.

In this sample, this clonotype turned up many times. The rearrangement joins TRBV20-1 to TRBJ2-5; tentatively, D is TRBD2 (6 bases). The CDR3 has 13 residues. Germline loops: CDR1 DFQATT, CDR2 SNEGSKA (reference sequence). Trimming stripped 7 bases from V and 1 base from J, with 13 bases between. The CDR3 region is CSVSPGGQETQYF. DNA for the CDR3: TGCAGTGTAAGCCCCGGGGGCCAAGAGACCCAGTACTTC.

The CDR3 sequence: CASREGRRNEQFF. The DNA of the CDR3 is TGTGCCAGCAGGGAGGGCCGTAGGAATGAGCAGTTCTTC. This chain connects TRBV28 to TRBJ2-1; D may be TRBD2 (6 bases). The V gene's germline CDR1 is MDHEN and CDR2 SYDVKM. The V gene lost 6 bases and the J gene lost 7 bases, with 13 bases spanning the gap. There are 13 residues in the CDR3.

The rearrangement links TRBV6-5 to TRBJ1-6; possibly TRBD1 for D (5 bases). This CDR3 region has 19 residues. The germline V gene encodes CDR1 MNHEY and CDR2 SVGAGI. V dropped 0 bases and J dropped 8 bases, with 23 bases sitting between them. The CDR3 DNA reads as TGTGCCAGCAGTTACTCAGGGTTAGGCGCGGGACTTTTTGATTCACCCCTCCACTTT. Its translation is CASSYSGLGAGLFDSPLHF.

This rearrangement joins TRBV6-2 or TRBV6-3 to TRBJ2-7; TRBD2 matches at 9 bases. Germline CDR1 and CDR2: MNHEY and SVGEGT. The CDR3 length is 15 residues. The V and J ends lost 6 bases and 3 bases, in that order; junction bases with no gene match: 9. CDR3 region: CASRPPSGNYYEQYF. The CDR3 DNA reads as TGTGCCAGCAGACCCCCTAGCGGGAACTACTACGAGCAGTACTTC.

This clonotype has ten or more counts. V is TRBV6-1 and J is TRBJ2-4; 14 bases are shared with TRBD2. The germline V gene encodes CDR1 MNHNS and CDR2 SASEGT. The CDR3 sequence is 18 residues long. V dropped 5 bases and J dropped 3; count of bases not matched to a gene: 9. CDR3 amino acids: CASSRGTSGRRGKNIQYF. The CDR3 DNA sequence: TGTGCCAGCAGTAGGGGGACTAGCGGGAGAAGGGGCAAAAACATTCAGTACTTC.

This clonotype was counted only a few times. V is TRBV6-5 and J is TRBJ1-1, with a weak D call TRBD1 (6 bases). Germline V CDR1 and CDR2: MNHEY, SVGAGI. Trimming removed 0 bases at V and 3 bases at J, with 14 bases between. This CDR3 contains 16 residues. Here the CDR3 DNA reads TGTGCCAGCAGTTACTCGCCAGGGGTCGGTTACACTGAAGCTTTCTTT. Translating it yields CASSYSPGVGYTEAFF.

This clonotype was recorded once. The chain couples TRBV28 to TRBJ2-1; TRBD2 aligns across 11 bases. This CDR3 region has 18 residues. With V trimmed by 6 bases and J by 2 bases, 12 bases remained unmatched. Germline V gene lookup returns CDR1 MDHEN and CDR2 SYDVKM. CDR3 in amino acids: CASSTYWVSGRAYNEQFF. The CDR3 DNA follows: TGTGCCAGCAGCACGTATTGGGTTAGCGGGAGGGCCTACAATGAGCAGTTCTTC.

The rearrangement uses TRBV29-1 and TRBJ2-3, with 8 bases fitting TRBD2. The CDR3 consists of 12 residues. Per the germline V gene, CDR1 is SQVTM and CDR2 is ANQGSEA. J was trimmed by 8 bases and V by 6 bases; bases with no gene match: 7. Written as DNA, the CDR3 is TGCAGCGTGACACGGGAGGGGGGTACGCAGTATTTT. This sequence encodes CSVTREGGTQYF.

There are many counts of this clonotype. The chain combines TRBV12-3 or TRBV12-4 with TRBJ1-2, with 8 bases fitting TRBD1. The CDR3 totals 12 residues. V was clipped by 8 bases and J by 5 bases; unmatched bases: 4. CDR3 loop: CASQGAGYGYTF. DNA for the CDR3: TGTGCCAGCCAGGGGGCAGGATATGGCTACACCTTC.

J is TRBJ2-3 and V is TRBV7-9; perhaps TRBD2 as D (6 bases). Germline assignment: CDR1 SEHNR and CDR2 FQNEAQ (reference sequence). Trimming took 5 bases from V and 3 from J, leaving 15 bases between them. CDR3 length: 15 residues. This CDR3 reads CASSTGTPTTDTQYF. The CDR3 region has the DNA TGTGCCAGCAGCACCGGGACTCCCACTACAGATACGCAGTATTTT.

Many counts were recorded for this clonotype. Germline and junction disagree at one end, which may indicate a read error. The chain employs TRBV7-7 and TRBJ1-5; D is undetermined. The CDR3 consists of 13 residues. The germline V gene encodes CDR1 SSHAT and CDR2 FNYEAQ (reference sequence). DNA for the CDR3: TGTGCTAGCAGCTCTCGGGAGGGTCAGCCCCAGCATTTT. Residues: CASSSREGQPQHF.

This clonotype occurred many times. The CDR3 region is CSVGTGGNTEAFF. CDR3 coding DNA: TGCAGCGTCGGGACAGGGGGGAACACTGAAGCTTTCTTT. The chain recombines TRBV29-1 with TRBJ1-1; 11 nucleotides align to TRBD1. Germline trimming cut 6 bases from V and 1 base from J; bases unmatched to any gene: 1. Germline CDR1 is SQVTM and CDR2 is ANQGSEA. The CDR3 length is 13 residues.

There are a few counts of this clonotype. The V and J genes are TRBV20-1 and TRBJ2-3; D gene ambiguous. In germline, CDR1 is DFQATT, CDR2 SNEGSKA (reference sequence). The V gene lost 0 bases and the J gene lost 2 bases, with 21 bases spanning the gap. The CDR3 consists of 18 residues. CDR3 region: CSARDLLETLVITDTQYF. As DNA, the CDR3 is TGCAGTGCTAGAGACCTTTTGGAGACCCTAGTAATCACAGATACGCAGTATTTT.

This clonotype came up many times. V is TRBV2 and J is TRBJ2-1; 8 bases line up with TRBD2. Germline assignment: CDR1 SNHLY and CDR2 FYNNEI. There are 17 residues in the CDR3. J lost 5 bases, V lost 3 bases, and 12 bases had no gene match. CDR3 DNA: TGTGCCAGCAGTGATTTCGGGGTAGCGGGACTAGACAATGAGCAGTTCTTC. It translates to CASSDFGVAGLDNEQFF.

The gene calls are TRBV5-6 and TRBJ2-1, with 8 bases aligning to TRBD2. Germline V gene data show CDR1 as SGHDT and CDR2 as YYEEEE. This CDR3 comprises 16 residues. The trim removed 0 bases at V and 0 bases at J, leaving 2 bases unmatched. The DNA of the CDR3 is TGTGCCAGCAGCTTGGAGCGGGGGATCTCCTACAATGAGCAGTTCTTC. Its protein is CASSLERGISYNEQFF.

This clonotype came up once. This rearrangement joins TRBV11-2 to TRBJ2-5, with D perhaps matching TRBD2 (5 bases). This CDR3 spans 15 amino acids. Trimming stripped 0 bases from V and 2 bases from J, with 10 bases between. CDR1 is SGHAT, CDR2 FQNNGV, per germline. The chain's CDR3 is CASSLEMVAQETQYF. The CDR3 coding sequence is TGTGCCAGCAGCTTAGAGATGGTAGCGCAAGAGACCCAGTACTTC.

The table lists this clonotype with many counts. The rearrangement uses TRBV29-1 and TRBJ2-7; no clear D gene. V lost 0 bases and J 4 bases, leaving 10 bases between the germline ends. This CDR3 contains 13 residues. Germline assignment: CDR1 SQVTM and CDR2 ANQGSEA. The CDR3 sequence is CSVEDTFSYEQYF. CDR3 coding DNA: TGCAGCGTTGAAGACACCTTCTCATACGAGCAGTACTTC.

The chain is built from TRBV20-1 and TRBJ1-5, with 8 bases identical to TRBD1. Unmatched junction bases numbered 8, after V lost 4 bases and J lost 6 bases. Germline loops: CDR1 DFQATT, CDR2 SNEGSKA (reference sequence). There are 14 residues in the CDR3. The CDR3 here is CSAIQGDFSQPQHF. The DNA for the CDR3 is TGCAGTGCTATACAGGGGGACTTTAGTCAGCCCCAGCATTTT.

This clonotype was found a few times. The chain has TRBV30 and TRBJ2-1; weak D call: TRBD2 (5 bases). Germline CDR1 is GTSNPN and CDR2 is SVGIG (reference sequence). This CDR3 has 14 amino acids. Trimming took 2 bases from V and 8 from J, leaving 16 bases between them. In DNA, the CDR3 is TGTGCCTGGAGTACTTACACTAGTGGCGATGAGCAGTTCTTC. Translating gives CAWSTYTSGDEQFF.